A selection of T cell receptor beta chains follows, all from one sample in a study of cytomegalovirus exposure and HLA in healthy donors. Clones were read by immunoSEQ multiplex PCR, and TCRdb kept only the in-frame ones, dropping some. Of about 180,000 clones listed, around 79% were seen once; the top ten hold just under 6.5%. The sample taken for sequencing was PBMCs. The source is a man aged 40-55 years in good health and CMV-seropositive. Both conserved end residues are part of each CDR3. A D gene is named only where the DNA matches it firmly. Expanded clones get a size class; other rows say once, few or many, or leave the size out.

J gene: TRBJ1-5
D gene: TRBD1
clone size: -
V gene: TRBV5-1
CDR3 DNA: TGCGCCAGCAGCTTCGGACAGGGGTCTCAGCCCCAGCATTTT
CDR3 protein: CASSFGQGSQPQHF

J gene: TRBJ2-3
D gene: TRBD2
clone size: -
V gene: TRBV10-2
CDR3 DNA: TGCGCCAGCAGTTCTAGCGGAAGCACAGATACGCAGTATTTT
CDR3 protein: CASSSSGSTDTQYF

J gene: TRBJ2-7
D gene: -
clone size: -
V gene: TRBV11-3
CDR3 DNA: TGTGCCAGCAGCTTAAGACTCGAGCAGTACTTC
CDR3 protein: CASSLRLEQYF

J gene: TRBJ2-3
D gene: -
clone size: -
V gene: TRBV6-1
CDR3 DNA: TGTGCCAGCAGTGAAGCGGGCAGCACAGATACGCAGTATTTT
CDR3 protein: CASSEAGSTDTQYF

J gene: TRBJ1-5
D gene: -
clone size: -
V gene: TRBV28
CDR3 DNA: TGTGCCAGCAGTTTTCCAGGGTCCAGCAATCAGCCCCAGCATTTT
CDR3 protein: CASSFPGSSNQPQHF

J gene: TRBJ2-1
D gene: TRBD2
clone size: -
V gene: TRBV2
CDR3 DNA: TGTGCCAGCAGCGCGGGACTAGCGGGGATCATCGAGCAGTTCTTC
CDR3 protein: CASSAGLAGIIEQFF

J gene: TRBJ2-3
D gene: -
clone size: -
V gene: TRBV6-4
CDR3 DNA: TGTGCCAGCAGTGACTCCATGTTCGGGAGTGATACGCAGTATTTT
CDR3 protein: CASSDSMFGSDTQYF

J gene: TRBJ1-1
D gene: -
clone size: once
V gene: TRBV18
CDR3 DNA: TGTGCCAGCTCCGGACAGTCTAACACTGAAGCTTTCTTT
CDR3 protein: CASSGQSNTEAFF

J gene: TRBJ1-2
D gene: -
clone size: -
V gene: TRBV7-9
CDR3 DNA: TGTGCCAGCAGCTTAGAGCAGGGGTATGGCTACACCTTC
CDR3 protein: CASSLEQGYGYTF

J gene: TRBJ2-7
D gene: -
clone size: once
V gene: TRBV18
CDR3 DNA: TGTGCCAGCTCCGCGGGGAAAGGCTCGTCCGAGCAGTACTTC
CDR3 protein: CASSAGKGSSEQYF

J gene: TRBJ2-7
D gene: -
clone size: -
V gene: TRBV28
CDR3 DNA: TGTGCCAGCAGTTTAATTGGCCTCGAGCAGTACTTC
CDR3 protein: CASSLIGLEQYF

J gene: TRBJ1-2
D gene: TRBD1
clone size: -
V gene: TRBV19
CDR3 DNA: TGTGCCAGTAGTATAGACAGGGGGCGAGGAGGCTACACCTTC
CDR3 protein: CASSIDRGRGGYTF

J gene: TRBJ1-2
D gene: -
clone size: -
V gene: TRBV4-2
CDR3 DNA: TGTGCCAGCAGGGACCTTAAGGGGGAAAGAGGCGATGGCTACACCTTC
CDR3 protein: CASRDLKGERGDGYTF

J gene: TRBJ2-6
D gene: -
clone size: -
V gene: TRBV10-3
CDR3 DNA: TGTGCCATCAGGACGGGGGGGACAGGGAACTCTGGGGCCAACGTCCTGACTTTC
CDR3 protein: CAIRTGGTGNSGANVLTF

J gene: TRBJ2-5
D gene: -
clone size: -
V gene: TRBV7-7
CDR3 DNA: TGTGCTAGCAGTCGGACAACAGCGTTTCAAGAGACCCAGTACTTC
CDR3 protein: CASSRTTAFQETQYF

J gene: TRBJ1-1
D gene: TRBD1
clone size: -
V gene: TRBV19
CDR3 DNA: TGTGCCAGTTCACAGGGGCCCAACACTGAAGCTTTCTTT
CDR3 protein: CASSQGPNTEAFF